The 16 T cell receptor beta chains in this list originate from one sample, sequenced in a study of blood T cell repertoires in COVID-19. Measured with immunoSEQ multiplex PCR; TCRdb has only the in-frame clones, and not every one. The sample holds roughly 100,000 clones, about 82% seen once. The sequenced sample consisted of peripheral blood. Receptor source: a human donor in a cohort sampled during active COVID-19.

This clone has only one observation. This chain links TRBV28 with TRBJ1-1; D unresolved. The CDR3 loop spans 14 amino acids. V lost 6 bases and J 3 bases, leaving 14 bases between the germline ends. Per the germline V gene, CDR1 is MDHEN and CDR2 is SYDVKM. The DNA for the CDR3 is TGTGCCAGCAGCCAAGATCGGGTAGACACTGAAGCTTTCTTT. It yields the protein CASSQDRVDTEAFF. Complete variable domain (other parts from reference TRBV28 and TRBJ1-1): DVKVTQSSRYLVKRTGEKVFLECVQDMDHENMFWYRQDPGLGLRLIYFSYDVKMKEKGDIPEGYSVSREKKERFSLILESASTNQTSMYLCASSQDRVDTEAFFGQGTRLTVV.

The chain is built from TRBV5-4 and TRBJ2-5; 7 bases fit TRBD2. There are 15 residues in the CDR3. CDR1 SGHNT and CDR2 YYREEE come from the germline V gene (reference sequence). V gave up 3 bases and J gave up 2 bases; unmatched junction bases: 7. As DNA, the CDR3 is TGTGCCAGCAGCTCCAATCTCGGGGGGCAAGAGACCCAGTACTTC. It is translated as CASSSNLGGQETQYF.

As regards this clone: In the same sample, other DNA sequences code for this CDR3. The CDR3 DNA follows: TGTGCCAGCAGTTTGATCGGTGGGGCACCGTATGGCTACACCTTC. Residues: CASSLIGGAPYGYTF. The chain has TRBV28 and TRBJ1-2; tentative D call: TRBD1 (5 bases). Per the germline V gene, CDR1 is MDHEN and CDR2 is SYDVKM. With 3 bases removed from V and 5 bases from J, the gap between germline ends came to 16 bases. The CDR3 is made up of 15 amino acids.

This clone occurred a few times. The gene calls are TRBV9 and TRBJ1-6, with D perhaps TRBD1 (6 bases). The V end was cut by 0 bases, the J end by 3 bases, with 7 bases between. CDR1 and CDR2 from the germline V gene are SGDLS and YYNGEE. The CDR3 contains 15 residues. This CDR3 is CASSVAQGYNSPLHF. The CDR3 coding sequence is TGTGCCAGCAGCGTAGCACAGGGCTATAATTCACCCCTCCACTTT.

The CDR3 reads CASTDRYNEQFF. CDR3 in DNA: TGTGCCAGCACAGACAGATACAATGAGCAGTTCTTC. This chain joins TRBV6-5 and TRBJ2-1, with D maybe TRBD1 (5 bases). Germline values: CDR1 MNHEY, CDR2 SVGAGI. V was cut by 7 bases and J by 4 bases, with 8 bases left in between. The CDR3 contains 12 residues.

J is TRBJ2-3 and V is TRBV29-1; 7 bases match TRBD2. CDR1 and CDR2 from the germline V gene are SQVTM and ANQGSEA. The V gene end was trimmed by 1 base and the J gene end by 0 bases; junction bases not matched to a gene: 7. The CDR3 has 16 amino acids. This chain's CDR3 is CSVEGGGAGSTDTQYF. The CDR3, as DNA: TGCAGCGTTGAAGGGGGGGGAGCGGGGAGCACAGATACGCAGTATTTT.

This sequence joins TRBV20-1 and TRBJ1-3, with unresolved D. V lost 3 bases, J lost 4 bases, and 16 bases lay in between. This CDR3 is 15 amino acids long. CDR1 and CDR2 (germline): DFQATT, SNEGSKA (reference sequence). CDR3 sequence reads: CSASHPSLGGNTIYF. CDR3 DNA sequence: TGCAGTGCTAGTCACCCAAGCCTAGGAGGAAACACCATATATTTT.

The gene calls are TRBV10-3 and TRBJ1-5; 9 bases fit TRBD1. V lost 6 bases to trimming and J lost 8 bases; unmatched junction nucleotides: 14. This CDR3 is 16 amino acids long. Looked up from germline, CDR1 is ENHRY and CDR2 is SYGVKD. CDR3 sequence (DNA): TGTGCCATCAGGGGTGACAGGGGGGGACCTGCGGAGCCCCAGCATTTT. Its protein is CAIRGDRGGPAEPQHF.

Comment on this clone: Other DNA sequences in the sample encode the same CDR3. This chain uses TRBV15 with TRBJ2-7, with no clear D. With 1 base removed from V and 3 bases from J, the gap between germline ends came to 4 bases. The V gene's germline CDR1 is LNHNV and CDR2 YYDKDF (reference sequence). This CDR3 is built from 12 residues. CDR3 DNA sequence: TGTGCCACCAGCAGAGCCGGCTACGAGCAGTACTTC. It encodes CATSRAGYEQYF.

V is TRBV19 and J is TRBJ2-3, with 7 bases that match TRBD2. The trim removed 3 bases at V and 5 bases at J, leaving 5 bases unmatched. Germline V CDR1 and CDR2: LNHDA, SQIVND (reference sequence). The CDR3 has 14 residues. CDR3 sequence reads: CASSIRAGIDTQYF. In DNA, the CDR3 is TGTGCCAGTAGTATTAGAGCGGGGATAGATACGCAGTATTTT. Based on the CDR3 plus reference TRBV19 and TRBJ2-3, the full variable domain is DGGITQSPKYLFRKEGQNVTLSCEQNLNHDAMYWYRQDPGQGLRLIYYSQIVNDFQKGDIAEGYSVSREKKESFPLTVTSAQKNPTAFYLCASSIRAGIDTQYFGPGTRLTVL.

This rearrangement joins TRBV19 to TRBJ1-2; D not resolved. Trimming pared 0 bases from V and 8 bases from J, leaving 7 bases between. This CDR3 has 12 residues. Germline V gives CDR1 LNHDA, CDR2 SQIVND (reference sequence). CDR3 in amino acids: CASSIEGRGYTF. CDR3 in DNA: TGTGCCAGTAGTATAGAAGGGAGAGGCTACACCTTC. The entire variable domain, with the rest obtained from reference TRBV19 and TRBJ1-2, is as follows: DGGITQSPKYLFRKEGQNVTLSCEQNLNHDAMYWYRQDPGQGLRLIYYSQIVNDFQKGDIAEGYSVSREKKESFPLTVTSAQKNPTAFYLCASSIEGRGYTFGSGTRLTVV.

The V and J genes are TRBV7-2 and TRBJ2-2; 7 bases align to TRBD1. This CDR3 contains 15 residues. Germline V gives CDR1 SGHTA, CDR2 FQGNSA. The V gene end was trimmed by 11 bases and the J gene end by 4 bases; junction bases not matched to a gene: 13. The CDR3 DNA reads TGTGCCTCCCTTATCGACAGGGCGGGCACCGGGGAGCTGTTTTTT. Translated, it gives CASLIDRAGTGELFF.

Here the CDR3 reads CASSVGGLAGGVWGTDTQYF. CDR3 in DNA: TGTGCCAGCAGTGTTGGGGGACTAGCGGGAGGAGTTTGGGGTACAGATACGCAGTATTTT. The chain is built from TRBV6-1 and TRBJ2-3; 15 nucleotides match TRBD2. Germline values: CDR1 MNHNS, CDR2 SASEGT. The CDR3 is made up of 20 amino acids. V was clipped by 4 bases and J by 3 bases; unmatched bases: 14.

V gene TRBV7-2 combines with J gene TRBJ1-5; D unresolved. The CDR3 has 13 amino acids. Germline V CDR1 and CDR2: SGHTA, FQGNSA. Trimming left V 4 bases short and J 4 bases short, with 8 bases between. The CDR3: CASSSQRNQPQHF. CDR3 nucleotides: TGTGCCAGCAGCTCACAGAGAAATCAGCCCCAGCATTTT.

This clone was seen just once. In DNA, the CDR3 is TGTGCCAGCAGTTTGCGGACAGGGGTAGCCGAGCAGTACTTC. Translation: CASSLRTGVAEQYF. V and J are TRBV28 and TRBJ2-7, with 9 bases aligning to TRBD1. J was trimmed by 6 bases and V by 3 bases; bases with no gene match: 6. The CDR3 is 14 residues long. Germline V gene sequence: CDR1 MDHEN, CDR2 SYDVKM.

The V gene is TRBV28, the J gene TRBJ2-7; the match to TRBD2 covers 7 bases. Unmatched junction bases numbered 12, after V lost 1 base and J lost 9 bases. This CDR3 is built from 15 residues. CDR1 is MDHEN, CDR2 SYDVKM, per germline. CDR3 sequence reads: CASSLYGSQWGGQYF. In nucleotides, the CDR3 is TGTGCCAGCAGTTTATATGGCAGCCAATGGGGGGGGCAGTACTTC.